The present TCR beta chain was sequenced within a study of low-dose radiotherapy and immunotherapy resistance in tumors. Alpha and beta chains were covered, as first-strand cDNA relied on TRAV- and TRBV-specific primers. The PCR that amplified TCRs ran for approximately 20 cycles, relying on a constant-region primer and a V-primer adapter. TCRdb processed the reads anew with MiXCR; each CDR3 protein has one entry. Of 65,000 to 90,000 distinct CDR3 sequences listed, under 20% were seen once; the top ten hold 5% to 6.5%. Time point described: before trial treatment. It was nivolumab, ipilimumab, aspirin, low-dose cyclophosphamide and low-dose radiotherapy that donors received. V lost 1 base, J lost 6 bases, and 3 bases stayed unmatched. Germline V CDR1 and CDR2: LNHDA, SQIVND (reference sequence). The CDR3 is 14 amino acids. This clonotype was counted ten times or more.

The chain combines TRBV19 with TRBJ1-5, with 7 positions matching TRBD1. This clonotype was obtained from a male donor with prostate cancer. The specimen comprised PBMCs, sampled before treatment. The CDR3 loop reads CASSIGQGVQPQHF. The CDR3 DNA reads TGTGCCAGTAGTATAGGACAGGGAGTTCAGCCCCAGCATTTT.